These 21 T cell receptor beta chains came from one sample sequenced in a study of T cell changes during pregnancy in multiple sclerosis. Sequenced by immunoSEQ multiplex PCR; TCRdb stores in-frame clones only, minus some. The profile shows fewer than 65,000 clones, roughly nine tenths of them singletons. The sequenced sample was CD4+ T cells from peripheral blood mononuclear cells, obtained in the first trimester of pregnancy. All receptors derive from a female donor with multiple sclerosis, enrolled in a pregnancy study.

This sequence joins TRBV27 and TRBJ2-2; 13 bases align to TRBD2. The CDR3 is 19 residues long. Germline V gene data show CDR1 as MNHEY and CDR2 as SMNVEV (reference sequence). The J segment lost 6 bases and the V segment lost 5 bases, leaving 15 bases of the junction unmatched. The CDR3, as DNA: TGTGCCAGCAGTCTCCCCCGACTAGCGGGGGGCCCCAGGGCCGGGGAGCTGTTTTTT. Amino acid sequence: CASSLPRLAGGPRAGELFF.

The chain combines TRBV10-2 with TRBJ2-7; 12 nucleotides line up with TRBD2. The CDR3 covers 16 residues. V lost 2 bases and J lost 0; bases outside the gene matches: 2. CDR1 is WSHSY, CDR2 SAAADI, per germline. The CDR3, as DNA: TGCGCCAGCAGTGAGGGACTAGCGGGGACCTCCTACGAGCAGTACTTC. Its translation: CASSEGLAGTSYEQYF.

This chain joins TRBV6-6 and TRBJ1-1, with a weak D call TRBD1 (6 bases). The CDR3 loop spans 16 amino acids. V gave up 0 bases and J gave up 1 base, with 12 bases separating them. The germline V gene has CDR1 MNHNY and CDR2 SVGAGI (reference sequence). CDR3 residues: CASSYSLTGQNTEAFF. The CDR3 DNA reads TGTGCCAGCAGTTACTCTTTGACAGGTCAGAACACTGAAGCTTTCTTT.

V usage is TRBV27 and J usage is TRBJ2-7; D possibly corresponds to TRBD1 (6 bases). This CDR3 comprises 13 residues. Between the trimmed V and J ends, which lost 6 bases and 3 bases, there was a span of 12 bases. Germline-derived CDR1 and CDR2 are MNHEY and SMNVEV (reference sequence). The CDR3 sequence: CASSPTGDYEQYF. The CDR3, as DNA: TGTGCCAGCAGCCCGACAGGCGACTACGAGCAGTACTTC.

The chain links TRBV4-1 to TRBJ1-1; the D gene is possibly TRBD1 (5 bases). The CDR3 is made up of 19 amino acids. The germline V gene encodes CDR1 MGHRA and CDR2 YSYEKL. V dropped 4 bases and J dropped 1 base, with 25 bases sitting between them. The DNA for the CDR3 is TGCGCCAGCAGCCCCGTGAGGGGCCAGGGCCGGGGGAGGAACACTGAAGCTTTCTTT. This encodes CASSPVRGQGRGRNTEAFF.

This rearrangement joins TRBV7-2 to TRBJ2-7, with 10 bases that match TRBD2. Looked up from germline, CDR1 is SGHTA and CDR2 is FQGNSA. V was clipped by 1 base and J by 1 base; unmatched bases: 4. CDR3 length equals 16 residues. The DNA of the CDR3 is TGTGCCAGCAGCTTAGGAAGCGGGGGGGGATCCTACGAGCAGTACTTC. Translating gives CASSLGSGGGSYEQYF. Full variable domain (outside the CDR3, taken from reference TRBV7-2 and TRBJ2-7): GAGVSQSPSNKVTEKGKDVELRCDPISGHTALYWYRQSLGQGLEFLIYFQGNSAPDKSGLPSDRFSAERTGGSVSTLTIQRTQQEDSAVYLCASSLGSGGGSYEQYFGPGTRLTVT.

The CDR3 reads CASSPRTDRTDTQYF. CDR3 in DNA: TGTGCCAGCAGCCCCAGGACAGACCGCACAGATACGCAGTATTTT. The chain uses TRBV13 and TRBJ2-3, with a tentative D call TRBD1 (6 bases). Trimming took off 5 bases at V and 1 base at J, with 13 bases between the two ends. Per germline, CDR1 PRHDT and CDR2 FYEKMQ (reference sequence). The CDR3 is made up of 15 amino acids.

This chain connects TRBV19 to TRBJ1-1, with a tentative D call TRBD1 (5 bases). Trimming cost V 5 bases and J 4 bases, with 14 bases left between them. Germline V CDR1 and CDR2: LNHDA, SQIVND (reference sequence). CDR3 size: 14 residues. CDR3 coding DNA: TGTGCCAGTAGTCCTGGACAACGGATCACTGAAGCTTTCTTT. Its protein product is CASSPGQRITEAFF.

The J gene is TRBJ1-1, the V gene TRBV19; D not resolved. CDR1 and CDR2 (germline): LNHDA, SQIVND (reference sequence). Trimming took 1 base from V and 1 from J, leaving 28 bases between them. The CDR3 has 21 amino acids. DNA for the CDR3: TGTGCCAGTAGTATAGCCCTCGGCGGGAGGGTAGGTGTCTTACCGAACACTGAAGCTTTCTTT. It translates to CASSIALGGRVGVLPNTEAFF.

This chain joins TRBV6-4 and TRBJ1-6, with 9 bases fitting TRBD1. Unmatched junction bases numbered 9, after V lost 8 bases and J lost 7 bases. Per germline, CDR1 MRHNA and CDR2 SNTAGT. The CDR3 contains 15 residues. The CDR3 spells CASAGQGDGNSPLHF. The CDR3 region has the DNA TGTGCCAGCGCGGGACAGGGCGACGGGAATTCACCCCTCCACTTT.

The chain couples TRBV5-4 to TRBJ2-3, with D maybe TRBD2 (7 bases). The CDR3 runs to 16 residues. Germline V gene lookup returns CDR1 SGHNT and CDR2 YYREEE (reference sequence). V gave up 3 bases and J gave up 4 bases, with 18 bases separating them. The CDR3 sequence is CASSSGRRGGPDTQYF. The CDR3, as DNA: TGTGCCAGCAGCTCTGGGCGGAGGGGGGGCCCAGATACGCAGTATTTT.

CDR3 nucleotides: TGTGCCAGCAGCGTAGTTGTGGGACAGGGGGACGACCATGGCTACACCTTC. It specifies CASSVVVGQGDDHGYTF. V gene TRBV9 combines with J gene TRBJ1-2; TRBD1 matches at 11 bases. CDR1 and CDR2 (germline): SGDLS, YYNGEE. After removal of 0 bases from V and 6 bases from J, the junction contained 10 bases not matched to a gene. This CDR3 comprises 17 residues.

V usage is TRBV5-4 and J usage is TRBJ1-6, with a tentative D call TRBD1 (6 bases). The CDR3 consists of 14 residues. Deletions cut 0 bases from V and 11 bases from J, with 12 bases between. Germline V gives CDR1 SGHNT, CDR2 YYREEE (reference sequence). CDR3: CASSLDRVWPPLHF. The CDR3 DNA reads TGTGCCAGCAGCTTGGACAGGGTATGGCCACCCCTCCACTTT.

J is TRBJ1-1 and V is TRBV6-6, with 7 nucleotides matching TRBD1. This CDR3 has 15 residues. CDR1 and CDR2 from the germline V gene are MNHNY and SVGAGI (reference sequence). J gave up 1 base and V 5 bases, and 7 bases lay outside the gene matches. The CDR3, as DNA: TGTGCCAGCAGTGATCAACAGGGGCCGAACACTGAAGCTTTCTTT. Protein product: CASSDQQGPNTEAFF.

V and J are TRBV11-1 and TRBJ2-7, with 11 bases aligning to TRBD2. Germline V gives CDR1 SGHAT, CDR2 FQDESV (reference sequence). V shed 3 bases and J 2 bases; nucleotides not matched to a gene: 3. This CDR3 is built from 15 residues. As DNA, the CDR3 is TGTGCCAGCAGCTTCCGACTAGCGGGGACCTACGAGCAGTACTTC. This encodes CASSFRLAGTYEQYF. Complete variable domain (other parts from reference TRBV11-1 and TRBJ2-7): EAEVAQSPRYKITEKSQAVAFWCDPISGHATLYWYRQILGQGPELLVQFQDESVVDDSQLPKDRFSAERLKGVDSTLKIQPAELGDSAMYLCASSFRLAGTYEQYFGPGTRLTVT.

The CDR3 reads CASSLRDTVNEKLFF. For the CDR3, the DNA is TGTGCCAGCAGCTTAAGGGACACAGTTAATGAAAAACTGTTTTTT. The rearrangement links TRBV11-1 to TRBJ1-4; D may be TRBD1 (6 bases). There are 15 residues in the CDR3. Germline V gene data show CDR1 as SGHAT and CDR2 as FQDESV (reference sequence). V was clipped by 2 bases and J by 4 bases, with 11 bases between them.

The genes are TRBV5-1 and TRBJ2-1; 16 positions agree with TRBD2. V gave up 2 bases and J gave up 1 base; unmatched junction bases: 6. The CDR3 totals 19 residues. Germline loops: CDR1 SGHRS, CDR2 YFSETQ. The CDR3 DNA reads as TGCGCCAGCAGCTTCGTCGGGACTAGCGGGGGGGTGTCCTACAATGAGCAGTTCTTC. This sequence encodes CASSFVGTSGGVSYNEQFF.

The CDR3, as DNA: TGTGCCAGTAGTATACGGGGGGGGCTTGGCTACACCTTC. This sequence encodes CASSIRGGLGYTF. V and J are TRBV19 and TRBJ1-2; possible D gene TRBD1, 6 bases. The CDR3 totals 13 residues. Germline V CDR1 and CDR2: LNHDA, SQIVND (reference sequence). Between the trimmed V and J ends, which lost 2 bases and 7 bases, there was a span of 11 bases.

The table lists this clone with a count of one. The chain combines TRBV7-2 with TRBJ1-1, with TRBD1 matching over 9 bases. Germline V CDR1 and CDR2: SGHTA, FQGNSA. The length of the CDR3 is 14 residues. The trim removed 6 bases at V and 5 bases at J, leaving 7 bases unmatched. CDR3 loop: CASSQQGARTEAFF. The CDR3 DNA reads as TGTGCCAGCAGTCAACAGGGGGCCCGTACTGAAGCTTTCTTT.

This sequence joins TRBV19 and TRBJ1-4; TRBD1 matches at 8 bases. In germline, CDR1 is LNHDA, CDR2 SQIVND (reference sequence). The V gene end was trimmed by 3 bases and the J gene end by 7 bases; junction bases not matched to a gene: 7. The CDR3 is 15 residues long. As DNA, the CDR3 is TGTGCCAGTAGTATCTGGACAGGGAGTGGTGAAAAACTGTTTTTT. Its translation is CASSIWTGSGEKLFF.

A single count supports this clone. The gene calls are TRBV7-9 and TRBJ1-2; TRBD1 is a possible D gene (5 bases). Trimming cost V 5 bases and J 8 bases, with 12 bases left between them. The V gene's germline CDR1 is SEHNR and CDR2 FQNEAQ (reference sequence). The CDR3 covers 12 residues. The CDR3 nucleotides are TGTGCCAGCAGCCCCGGGGGAGGCGGCTACACCTTC. Encoded protein: CASSPGGGGYTF.